The 17 T cell receptor beta chains below all came from one sample that was sequenced in a study of blood T cell repertoires in COVID-19. Some clones are missing from TCRdb's copy, which holds only in-frame ones; the method was immunoSEQ multiplex PCR. The sample has 70,000 to 90,000 clones; over 65% are singletons. Specimen: peripheral blood. These receptors came from an elderly woman with acute or convalescent COVID-19.

The chain is built from TRBV9 and TRBJ1-3; unclear D gene. Trimming removed 0 bases from V and 4 bases from J, with 14 bases in between. This CDR3 is 16 amino acids long. CDR1 is SGDLS, CDR2 YYNGEE, per germline. CDR3 amino acids: CASSVDRPRPGNTIYF. CDR3 nucleotide sequence: TGTGCCAGCAGCGTAGACCGCCCGCGTCCGGGAAACACCATATATTTT.

The rearrangement joins TRBV7-2 to TRBJ2-7; 7 nucleotides line up with TRBD2. V lost 5 bases, J lost 5 bases, and 12 bases stayed unmatched. The CDR3 contains 15 residues. CDR1 SGHTA and CDR2 FQGNSA come from the germline V gene. The chain's CDR3 is CASSPMGLSHHEQYF. The CDR3 DNA sequence: TGTGCCAGCAGCCCGATGGGACTATCACACCACGAGCAGTACTTC.

This chain links TRBV3-1 (or the pseudogene TRBV3-2) with TRBJ1-1; D may be TRBD1 (5 bases). CDR1 LGHDT and CDR2 YNNKEL come from the germline V gene (reference sequence). Trimming took 0 bases from V and 8 from J, leaving 13 bases between them. This CDR3 comprises 14 residues. CDR3 in DNA: TGTGCCAGCAGCCAAGACGTGCAGGGCAGGGAAGCTTTCTTT. Its translation is CASSQDVQGREAFF.

This chain links TRBV2 with TRBJ2-2; 7 bases agree with TRBD2. The CDR3 loop spans 14 amino acids. Germline V gives CDR1 SNHLY, CDR2 FYNNEI. V lost 6 bases and J lost 7; bases outside the gene matches: 8. The CDR3 bases are TGTGCCAGCAGAACGGCGGGAGTGAACGGGGAGCTGTTTTTT. It encodes CASRTAGVNGELFF.

This rearrangement joins TRBV5-4 to TRBJ2-5, with D tentatively TRBD1 (5 bases). Germline V gene sequence: CDR1 SGHNT, CDR2 YYREEE (reference sequence). Trimming pared 0 bases from V and 1 base from J, leaving 10 bases between. This CDR3 has 15 amino acids. In DNA form, the CDR3 reads TGTGCCAGCAGCTTGGGACAGCCCGTCCAAGAGACCCAGTACTTC. Amino acid sequence: CASSLGQPVQETQYF. Full variable domain (remainder filled in from reference TRBV5-4 and TRBJ2-5): ETGVTQSPTHLIKTRGQQVTLRCSSQSGHNTVSWYQQALGQGPQFIFQYYREEENGRGNFPPRFSGLQFPNYSSELNVNALELDDSALYLCASSLGQPVQETQYFGPGTRLLVL.

V usage is TRBV18 and J usage is TRBJ1-1; TRBD1 is a possible D gene (5 bases). The germline V and J ends were trimmed by 0 bases and 1 base, with 12 bases remaining between them. Looked up from germline, CDR1 is KGHSH and CDR2 is LQKENI. The CDR3 is 16 amino acids. Here the CDR3 DNA reads TGTGCCAGCTCACCACCCCATACAGGAACGAACACTGAAGCTTTCTTT. This sequence encodes CASSPPHTGTNTEAFF.

The rearrangement uses TRBV19 and TRBJ2-1, with TRBD2 identical over 16 bases. The CDR3 length is 19 residues. Germline V gene lookup returns CDR1 LNHDA and CDR2 SQIVND (reference sequence). The V and J ends lost 7 bases and 4 bases, in that order; junction bases with no gene match: 13. The CDR3 DNA reads as TGTGCCAGTACCGGGACTAGCGGGAGGGCCCAAGGAGGTTACAATGAGCAGTTCTTC. Protein product: CASTGTSGRAQGGYNEQFF.

This rearrangement joins TRBV18 to TRBJ1-2; tentative D call: TRBD1 (6 bases). Germline values: CDR1 KGHSH, CDR2 LQKENI. Trimming took off 2 bases at V and 4 bases at J, with 14 bases between the two ends. The CDR3 is 15 residues long. CDR3: CASSPGTRNAYGYTF. DNA for the CDR3: TGTGCCAGCTCACCAGGGACAAGGAATGCCTATGGCTACACCTTC.

The J gene is TRBJ2-7, the V gene TRBV6-5; D perhaps matches TRBD2 (5 bases). Trimming took off 6 bases at V and 4 bases at J, with 16 bases between the two ends. Germline-derived CDR1 and CDR2 are MNHEY and SVGAGI. The CDR3 extends over 14 amino acids. The CDR3 sequence is CASRRTRGEYEQYF. The DNA for the CDR3 is TGTGCCAGCAGACGTACACGGGGAGAGTACGAGCAGTACTTC.

This chain joins TRBV19 and TRBJ2-3; 8 bases map to TRBD1. The CDR3 has 13 amino acids. Per germline, CDR1 LNHDA and CDR2 SQIVND (reference sequence). Losses at the gene ends were 5 bases for V and 6 bases for J; bases not matched to a gene: 4. The CDR3 DNA reads TGTGCCAGTAGTTTCAACAGGGGGGATACGCAGTATTTT. Its translation: CASSFNRGDTQYF. The full variable domain, completed using reference TRBV19 and TRBJ2-3, is DGGITQSPKYLFRKEGQNVTLSCEQNLNHDAMYWYRQDPGQGLRLIYYSQIVNDFQKGDIAEGYSVSREKKESFPLTVTSAQKNPTAFYLCASSFNRGDTQYFGPGTRLTVL.

The genes are TRBV18 and TRBJ1-6; tentative D call: TRBD1 (5 bases). Germline CDR1 and CDR2: KGHSH and LQKENI. V was pared by 6 bases and J by 4 bases, with 10 bases between. The CDR3 contains 14 residues. The CDR3 sequence: CASSQDSYNSPLHF. DNA of the CDR3: TGTGCCAGCTCTCAAGACAGTTATAATTCACCCCTCCACTTT.

The V and J genes are TRBV7-9 and TRBJ1-5; TRBD1 matches at 8 bases. The germline V gene has CDR1 SEHNR and CDR2 FQNEAQ (reference sequence). Germline trimming cut 5 bases from V and 0 bases from J; bases unmatched to any gene: 9. This CDR3 has 17 residues. Here the CDR3 DNA reads TGTGCCAGCAGCCGAGGACAGGGAAAAAATAGCAATCAGCCCCAGCATTTT. This encodes CASSRGQGKNSNQPQHF.

V gene TRBV27 combines with J gene TRBJ1-6; D is ambiguous. This CDR3 is 14 amino acids long. From germline, CDR1 is MNHEY and CDR2 SMNVEV (reference sequence). V was trimmed by 10 bases and J by 10 bases, leaving 20 bases between them. The CDR3 DNA is TGTGCCACCTCAGGTTACGGTTCGCTGTCACCCCTCCACTTT. It is translated as CATSGYGSLSPLHF.

The rearrangement links TRBV7-8 to TRBJ2-3; 10 positions match TRBD2. CDR1 SGHVS and CDR2 FQNEAQ come from the germline V gene. V shed 6 bases and J 0 bases; nucleotides not matched to a gene: 3. This CDR3 comprises 15 residues. CDR3 loop: CASRTSGYSTDTQYF. The CDR3 nucleotides are TGTGCCAGCAGGACTAGCGGGTACAGCACAGATACGCAGTATTTT.

The chain joins TRBV19 to TRBJ2-1, with D maybe TRBD2 (6 bases). V shed 6 bases and J shed 0 bases, with 12 bases lying between them. The CDR3 covers 15 residues. The germline gives CDR1 LNHDA, CDR2 SQIVND (reference sequence). Written as DNA, the CDR3 is TGTGCCAGTAGGGTGGGACTCGCCTCCTACAATGAGCAGTTCTTC. Its protein product is CASRVGLASYNEQFF.

This chain links TRBV6-6 with TRBJ2-7; TRBD2 matches 9 bases. CDR1 MNHNY and CDR2 SVGAGI come from the germline V gene (reference sequence). With V trimmed by 6 bases and J by 2 bases, 5 bases remained unmatched. The CDR3 has 14 residues. The CDR3 here is CASRNSGGAYEQYF. In nucleotides, the CDR3 is TGTGCCAGCAGAAATAGCGGGGGAGCCTACGAGCAGTACTTC.

This chain uses TRBV19 with TRBJ1-5; 10 nucleotides line up with TRBD1. The J segment lost 2 bases and the V segment lost 7 bases, leaving 11 bases of the junction unmatched. Per the germline V gene, CDR1 is LNHDA and CDR2 is SQIVND (reference sequence). The CDR3 is 17 amino acids. CDR3 nucleotides: TGTGCCAGTAACCCGGGACAGGGGTCGGGGGGCAATCAGCCCCAGCATTTT. It yields the protein CASNPGQGSGGNQPQHF.